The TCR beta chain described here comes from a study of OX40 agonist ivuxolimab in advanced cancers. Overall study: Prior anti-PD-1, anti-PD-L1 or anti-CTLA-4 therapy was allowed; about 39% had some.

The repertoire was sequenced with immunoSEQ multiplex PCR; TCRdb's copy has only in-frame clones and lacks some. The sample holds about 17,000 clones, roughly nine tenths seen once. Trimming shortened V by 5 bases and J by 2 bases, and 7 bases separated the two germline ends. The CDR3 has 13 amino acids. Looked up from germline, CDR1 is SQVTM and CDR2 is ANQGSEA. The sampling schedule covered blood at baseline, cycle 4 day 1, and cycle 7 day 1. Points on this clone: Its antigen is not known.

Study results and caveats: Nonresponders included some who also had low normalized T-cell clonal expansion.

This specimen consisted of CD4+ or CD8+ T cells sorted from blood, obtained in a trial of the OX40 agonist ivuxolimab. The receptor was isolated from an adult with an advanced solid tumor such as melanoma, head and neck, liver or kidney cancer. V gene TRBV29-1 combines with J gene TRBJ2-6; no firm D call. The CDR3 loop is CSVILTGANVLTF. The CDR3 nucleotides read TGCAGCGTTATATTAACTGGGGCCAACGTCCTGACTTTC.